Listed below are T cell receptor beta chains from one sample, sequenced in a study of response to subunit inactivated influenza vaccine. MiXCR was run by TCRdb on the RT-PCR reads, yielding one entry per CDR3 protein. This table holds around 580,000 distinct CDR3 sequences, about 12% found once. The sequencing here drew on PBMCs from blood, taken on the day of vaccination. These receptors came from a middle-aged man who received an inactivated influenza vaccine. Each CDR3 is given with its conserved first and last residue. The D gene is left open where the match is weak. Clone size is shown for a subset of rows, as once, few, many or a class of expanded clone.

>NA|TRBV28|few|TRBJ2-4|17
TGTGCCAGCAGTTTATCGGTGCTTATCTCAACCAAAAACATTCAGTACTTC
CASSLSVLISTKNIQYF
>NA|TRBV7-2|few|TRBJ2-3|14
TGTGCCAGCAGCACACAAGTTAGCACAGATACGCAGTATTTT
CASSTQVSTDTQYF
>TRBD1|TRBV16|few|TRBJ2-7|16
TGTGCCAGCAGCCCTATGGAGCGGACAGGGTTCTACGAGCAGTACTTC
CASSPMERTGFYEQYF
>NA|TRBV4-3|many|TRBJ1-6|15
TGCGCCAGCAGCCAAGATCAGGCTGGGGGCTCACCCCTCCACTTT
CASSQDQAGGSPLHF
>NA|TRBV7-2|NA|TRBJ1-1|14
TGTGCCAGCAGCTCGACAGTTATTGTCACTGAAGCTTTCTTT
CASSSTVIVTEAFF
>NA|TRBV30|few|TRBJ2-3|15
TGTGCCTGGACCCAAGGGGTTGGAGGCACAGATACGCAGTATTTT
CAWTQGVGGTDTQYF
>NA|TRBV11-2|NA|TRBJ2-2|16
TGTGCCAGCCGGACTCGCGAAAACGTGAACACCGGGGAGCTGTTTTTT
CASRTRENVNTGELFF
>NA|TRBV29-1|NA|TRBJ2-5|11
TGCAGCGTGCGGGAACAAGAGACCCAGTACTTC
CSVREQETQYF
>NA|TRBV2|NA|TRBJ2-3|16
TGTGCCAGCAGTGAGGGGACCGATCCATACACAGATACGCAGTATTTT
CASSEGTDPYTDTQYF
>NA|TRBV4-3|few|TRBJ1-6|15
TGCGCCAGCAGCCAAGATCTCCTTACCCATTCACCCCTCCACTTT
CASSQDLLTHSPLHF
>NA|TRBV7-9|NA|TRBJ2-1|15
TGTGCCAGCACCAAGTCCGGTGTAGGGGCCGGTGAGCAGTTCTTC
CASTKSGVGAGEQFF
>NA|TRBV20-1|NA|TRBJ2-2|16
TGCAGTGCTAGGACCCACAGGGCGCGAAACACCGGGGAGCTGTTTTTT
CSARTHRARNTGELFF
>TRBD2|TRBV20-1|NA|TRBJ2-5|14
TGCAGTGCTCCGGGGACTAGCGGACAAGAGACCCAGTACTTC
CSAPGTSGQETQYF
>NA|TRBV5-1|NA|TRBJ1-6|15
TGCGCCAGCAGCTTGTTGGGGGGGGATAATTCACCCCTCCACTTT
CASSLLGGDNSPLHF
>NA|TRBV5-6|few|TRBJ2-7|13
TGTGCCAGCAGCTTGAAACTCGACTACGAGCAGTACTTC
CASSLKLDYEQYF
>TRBD2|TRBV20-1|few|TRBJ2-5|16
TGCAGTGCTAGAGTATTTTCCGGGAGGGTGACGAAGGCCCAGTACTTC
CSARVFSGRVTKAQYF
>NA|TRBV6-5|NA|TRBJ1-2|16
TGTGCCAGCAGTTACTTATCTGGCTCGGGGGACTATGGCTACACCTTC
CASSYLSGSGDYGYTF
>TRBD1|TRBV19|NA|TRBJ1-1|14
TGTGCCAGTAGTTTTCGGACAGGGTGGACTGAAGCTTTCTTT
CASSFRTGWTEAFF
>NA|TRBV13|few|TRBJ2-1|15
TGTGCCAGCAGAATAGCGGGACAGATCCCGAATGAGCAGTTCTTC
CASRIAGQIPNEQFF
>TRBD2|TRBV13|NA|TRBJ2-7|18
TGTGCCAGCAGCTCCCTACCCGGGACTAGCGGGAGGGCCAACGAGCAGTACTTC
CASSSLPGTSGRANEQYF
>TRBD2|TRBV4-3|NA|TRBJ2-1|17
TGCGCCAGCAGCCAAGGTCCTAGCGGGAGGGGTTACAATGAGCAGTTCTTC
CASSQGPSGRGYNEQFF